This T cell receptor (beta chain) was identified in a study of blood T cell repertoires in COVID-19. At the level of the study: PBMCs, B-cell-depleted T cells, or T cells were the source of the cDNA or gDNA that made up the material.

Sequencing was performed with immunoSEQ multiplex PCR; in TCRdb, only in-frame clones are kept and a portion is missing. This sample carries about 200,000 clones, 65% to 90% of them seen once, and the ten largest clones take roughly 3.8%. V was cut by 3 bases and J by 5 bases, with 13 bases left in between. The CDR3 loop spans 14 amino acids. Germline CDR1 is SEHNR and CDR2 is FQNEAQ (reference sequence). The rearrangement links TRBV7-9 to TRBJ1-1; D is unclear. Sequenced input: PBMCs or T cells enriched from blood (not recorded which). This clonotype was sampled from a woman aged 40 to 50 with acute COVID-19. DNA for the CDR3: TGTGCCAGCAGCTTGGGAGGTCCGAGGACTGAAGCTTTCTTT. As protein: CASSLGGPRTEAFF. The complete variable domain, with remaining parts taken from reference TRBV7-9 and TRBJ1-1, reads DTGVSQNPRHKITKRGQNVTFRCDPISEHNRLYWYRQTLGQGPEFLTYFQNEAQLEKSRLLSDRFSAERPKGSFSTLEIQRTEQGDSAMYLCASSLGGPRTEAFFGQGTRLTVV.